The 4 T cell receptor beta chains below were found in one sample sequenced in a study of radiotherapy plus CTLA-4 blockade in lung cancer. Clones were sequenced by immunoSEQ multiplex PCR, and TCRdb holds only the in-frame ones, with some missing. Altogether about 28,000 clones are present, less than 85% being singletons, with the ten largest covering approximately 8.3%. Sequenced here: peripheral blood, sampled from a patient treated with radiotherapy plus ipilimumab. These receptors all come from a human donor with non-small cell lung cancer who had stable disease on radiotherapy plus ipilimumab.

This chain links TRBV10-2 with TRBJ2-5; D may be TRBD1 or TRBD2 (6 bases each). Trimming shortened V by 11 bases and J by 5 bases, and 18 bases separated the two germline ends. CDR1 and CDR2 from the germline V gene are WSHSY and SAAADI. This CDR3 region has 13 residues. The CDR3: CAGARGPAETQYF. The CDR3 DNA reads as TGCGCCGGGGCTCGGGGGCCCGCTGAGACCCAGTACTTC.

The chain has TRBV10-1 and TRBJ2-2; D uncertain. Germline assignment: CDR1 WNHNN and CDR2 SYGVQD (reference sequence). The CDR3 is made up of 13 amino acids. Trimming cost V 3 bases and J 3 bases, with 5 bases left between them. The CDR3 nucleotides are TGCGCCAGCAGTGACGGGTACACCGGGGAGCTGTTTTTT. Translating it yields CASSDGYTGELFF.

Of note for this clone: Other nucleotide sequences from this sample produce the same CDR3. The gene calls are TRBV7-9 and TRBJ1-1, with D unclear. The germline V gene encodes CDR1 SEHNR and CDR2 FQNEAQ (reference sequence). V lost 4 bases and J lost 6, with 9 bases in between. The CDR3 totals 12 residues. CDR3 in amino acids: CASSSLGAEAFF. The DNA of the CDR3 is TGTGCCAGCAGCTCCCTAGGTGCTGAAGCTTTCTTT.

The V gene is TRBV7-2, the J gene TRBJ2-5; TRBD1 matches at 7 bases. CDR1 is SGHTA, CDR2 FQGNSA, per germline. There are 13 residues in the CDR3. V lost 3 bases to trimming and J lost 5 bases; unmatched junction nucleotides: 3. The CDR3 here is CASSFVRGETQYF. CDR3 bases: TGTGCCAGCAGCTTCGTCAGGGGGGAGACCCAGTACTTC.